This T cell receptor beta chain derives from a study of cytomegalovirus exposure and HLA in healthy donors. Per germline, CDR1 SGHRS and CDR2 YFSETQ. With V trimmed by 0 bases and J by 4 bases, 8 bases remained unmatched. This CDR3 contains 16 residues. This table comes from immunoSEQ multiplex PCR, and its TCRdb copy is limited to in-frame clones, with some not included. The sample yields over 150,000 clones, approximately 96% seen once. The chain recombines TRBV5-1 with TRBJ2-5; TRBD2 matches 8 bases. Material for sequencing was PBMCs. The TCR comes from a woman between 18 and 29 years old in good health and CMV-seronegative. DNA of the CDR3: TGCGCCAGCAGCTTGGTTGGGAACGGGGGGGCAGAGACCCAGTACTTC. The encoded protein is CASSLVGNGGAETQYF.